The clone carrying this TCR beta chain appeared once. The data are from a study of blood T cell repertoires in COVID-19. On the study more broadly: Some COVID-19 samples were acute and others convalescent; all came from the United States, Italy and Spain. In each case, the material was cDNA or gDNA derived from T cells, B-cell-depleted T cells, or PBMCs.

The V gene lost 4 bases and the J gene lost 6 bases, with 14 bases spanning the gap. CDR3 size: 14 residues. Germline V lookup: CDR1 SGHDT, CDR2 YYEEEE. Per the original data handling: Researchers report that nucleated cell counts were estimated from reference gene primer amplification. TCRdb's copy holds only in-frame clones and misses some; the assay was immunoSEQ multiplex PCR. That table supplies the V and J calls and clone size; D and trimming were determined from the DNA. This table holds some 300,000 clones, around four fifths found once. The chain links TRBV5-6 to TRBJ2-4; the D is unclear. The sequence was obtained from a woman in her forties or fifties with active or convalescent COVID-19. The material sequenced was peripheral blood. DNA of the CDR3: TGTGCCAGCAGCCCCCGGGTCTTAGGAAACATTCAGTACTTC. Protein: CASSPRVLGNIQYF.